This is a list of T cell receptor beta chains from one sample in a study of T cells in Graves' hyperthyroidism and ophthalmopathy. TCRdb reanalysed the multiplex PCR reads using MiXCR and keeps one entry per CDR3 protein. The sample carries over 400,000 distinct CDR3 sequences, less than 25% recorded once. Sample: blood. The receptors were sampled from a woman in her sixties or seventies with Graves' ophthalmopathy. Each CDR3 is given with its conserved first and last residue. D genes are given only for firm matches. Size tells how often a clone was seen (once, few, many) or the class of an expanded clone, and some rows leave it out.

clone size: many; J gene: TRBJ2-7; D gene: TRBD2; V gene: TRBV7-2; CDR3 protein: CASSLTSGSYEQYF; CDR3 DNA: TGTGCCAGCAGCTTGACTAGCGGCTCCTACGAGCAGTACTTC
clone size: many; J gene: TRBJ1-1; D gene: .; V gene: TRBV7-9; CDR3 protein: CASSSEWWDTEAFF; CDR3 DNA: TGTGCCAGCAGCTCGGAGTGGTGGGACACTGAAGCTTTCTTT
clone size: .; J gene: TRBJ2-7; D gene: TRBD1; V gene: TRBV5-1; CDR3 protein: CASSAGQGRPSSYEQYF; CDR3 DNA: TGCGCCAGCAGCGCTGGACAGGGTCGGCCGAGCTCCTACGAGCAGTACTTC
clone size: few; J gene: TRBJ2-2; D gene: .; V gene: TRBV7-3; CDR3 protein: CASSLSWSGKLFF; CDR3 DNA: TGTGCCAGCAGCTTATCTTGGTCAGGCAAGCTGTTTTTT
clone size: many; J gene: TRBJ1-1; D gene: .; V gene: TRBV18; CDR3 protein: CASSLDAPDEAFF; CDR3 DNA: TGTGCCAGCTCATTGGACGCCCCAGATGAAGCTTTCTTT
clone size: .; J gene: TRBJ1-2; D gene: .; V gene: TRBV28; CDR3 protein: CASSTMTDYANYGYTF; CDR3 DNA: TGTGCCAGCAGTACCATGACGGACTATGCTAACTATGGCTACACCTTC
clone size: many; J gene: TRBJ1-5; D gene: .; V gene: TRBV2; CDR3 protein: CASSEAPGTGQPQHF; CDR3 DNA: TGTGCCAGCAGTGAAGCGCCAGGGACGGGACAGCCCCAGCATTTT
clone size: .; J gene: TRBJ2-7; D gene: .; V gene: TRBV29-1; CDR3 protein: CSVGGRLRDEQYF; CDR3 DNA: TGCAGCGTCGGGGGTAGGCTTAGGGACGAGCAGTACTTC
clone size: .; J gene: TRBJ2-7; D gene: .; V gene: TRBV20-1; CDR3 protein: CSAGQNYEQYF; CDR3 DNA: TGCAGTGCTGGGCAAAACTACGAGCAGTACTTC
clone size: many; J gene: TRBJ1-1; D gene: TRBD1; V gene: TRBV2; CDR3 protein: CASSQGGQNTEAFF; CDR3 DNA: TGTGCCAGCAGTCAGGGGGGGCAAAACACTGAAGCTTTCTTT
clone size: few; J gene: TRBJ2-1; D gene: .; V gene: TRBV20-1; CDR3 protein: CSAQSWGSYNEQFF; CDR3 DNA: TGCAGTGCTCAAAGTTGGGGGTCCTACAATGAGCAGTTCTTC
clone size: many; J gene: TRBJ2-5; D gene: .; V gene: TRBV12-3/TRBV12-4; CDR3 protein: CASSFHGEETQYF; CDR3 DNA: TGTGCCAGCAGTTTCCACGGCGAAGAGACCCAGTACTTC
clone size: .; J gene: TRBJ2-7; D gene: TRBD2; V gene: TRBV7-9; CDR3 protein: CASSLGGGRAYEQYF; CDR3 DNA: TGTGCCAGCAGCTTAGGGGGGGGTCGAGCCTACGAGCAGTACTTC
clone size: .; J gene: TRBJ2-7; D gene: .; V gene: TRBV6-5; CDR3 protein: CASSYSWQVTYEQYF; CDR3 DNA: TGTGCCAGCAGTTACTCTTGGCAGGTCACCTACGAGCAGTACTTC
clone size: .; J gene: TRBJ2-2; D gene: .; V gene: TRBV7-9; CDR3 protein: CASSLVSTGELFF; CDR3 DNA: TGTGCCAGCAGCTTAGTCAGCACCGGGGAGCTGTTTTTT
clone size: .; J gene: TRBJ2-7; D gene: TRBD2; V gene: TRBV3-1; CDR3 protein: CASSAHSGSASYEQYF; CDR3 DNA: TGTGCCAGCAGCGCACATAGCGGGAGCGCCTCCTACGAGCAGTACTTC
clone size: many; J gene: TRBJ1-5; D gene: TRBD1; V gene: TRBV12-3/TRBV12-4; CDR3 protein: CASSHRGANQPQHF; CDR3 DNA: TGTGCCAGCAGTCACAGGGGCGCCAATCAGCCCCAGCATTTT
clone size: few; J gene: TRBJ2-3; D gene: TRBD1; V gene: TRBV15; CDR3 protein: CATRRQGHSTDTQYF; CDR3 DNA: TGTGCCACCAGACGACAGGGTCACAGCACAGATACGCAGTATTTT
clone size: .; J gene: TRBJ2-7; D gene: .; V gene: TRBV3-1; CDR3 protein: CASSGKQLSADEQYF; CDR3 DNA: TGTGCCAGCAGCGGTAAGCAACTAAGTGCCGATGAGCAGTACTTC
clone size: .; J gene: TRBJ2-7; D gene: TRBD1; V gene: TRBV5-1; CDR3 protein: CASSAGTGERAYEQYF; CDR3 DNA: TGCGCCAGCAGCGCGGGGACAGGGGAACGGGCCTACGAGCAGTACTTC
clone size: many; J gene: TRBJ1-5; D gene: TRBD1; V gene: TRBV20-1; CDR3 protein: CSAEDRDGNQPQHF; CDR3 DNA: TGCAGTGCTGAGGACAGGGACGGCAATCAGCCCCAGCATTTT
clone size: many; J gene: TRBJ2-7; D gene: TRBD2; V gene: TRBV3-1; CDR3 protein: CASSHPFSGSGEQYF; CDR3 DNA: TGTGCCAGCAGCCACCCCTTTAGCGGGAGCGGCGAGCAGTACTTC
clone size: few; J gene: TRBJ1-2; D gene: .; V gene: TRBV9; CDR3 protein: CASSVTASSSDNYGYTF; CDR3 DNA: TGTGCCAGCAGCGTAACAGCCTCTTCATCGGATAACTATGGCTACACCTTC
clone size: .; J gene: TRBJ2-7; D gene: .; V gene: TRBV2; CDR3 protein: CASRRRAYEQYF; CDR3 DNA: TGTGCCAGCAGGAGACGGGCATACGAGCAGTACTTC
clone size: few; J gene: TRBJ1-1; D gene: .; V gene: TRBV27; CDR3 protein: CASSLTRSSNTEAFF; CDR3 DNA: TGTGCCAGCAGTTTAACCCGGTCGAGTAACACTGAAGCTTTCTTT
clone size: many; J gene: TRBJ1-2; D gene: .; V gene: TRBV7-9; CDR3 protein: CASSSEVGRNYGYTF; CDR3 DNA: TGTGCCAGCAGCTCAGAGGTCGGACGAAACTATGGCTACACCTTC
clone size: many; J gene: TRBJ2-3; D gene: .; V gene: TRBV27; CDR3 protein: CASSSNLDTQYF; CDR3 DNA: TGTGCCAGCAGTTCCAACCTGGATACGCAGTATTTT
clone size: many; J gene: TRBJ1-1; D gene: TRBD1; V gene: TRBV5-1; CDR3 protein: CASSSQQGSTEAFF; CDR3 DNA: TGCGCCAGCAGCTCTCAACAGGGGAGCACTGAAGCTTTCTTT
clone size: many; J gene: TRBJ2-1; D gene: TRBD1; V gene: TRBV7-9; CDR3 protein: CASSVVDRGEQFF; CDR3 DNA: TGTGCCAGCAGCGTAGTGGACAGGGGTGAGCAGTTCTTC
clone size: .; J gene: TRBJ1-2; D gene: .; V gene: TRBV3-1; CDR3 protein: CASSQEYQTGRYGYTF; CDR3 DNA: TGTGCCAGCAGCCAAGAATACCAGACCGGGAGGTATGGCTACACCTTC
clone size: .; J gene: TRBJ1-2; D gene: TRBD1; V gene: TRBV24-1; CDR3 protein: CATSANRDRGGGYTF; CDR3 DNA: TGTGCCACCAGTGCCAACCGGGACAGGGGGGGTGGCTACACCTTC
clone size: many; J gene: TRBJ1-2; D gene: .; V gene: TRBV30; CDR3 protein: CAWKGVSYGYTF; CDR3 DNA: TGTGCCTGGAAGGGGGTATCCTATGGCTACACCTTC
clone size: .; J gene: TRBJ1-1; D gene: .; V gene: TRBV9; CDR3 protein: CASSVGQFMNTEAFF; CDR3 DNA: TGTGCCAGCAGCGTAGGTCAGTTTATGAACACTGAAGCTTTCTTT
clone size: few; J gene: TRBJ2-7; D gene: TRBD2; V gene: TRBV20-1; CDR3 protein: CSATSGRGAEQYF; CDR3 DNA: TGCAGTGCTACTAGCGGGAGGGGGGCCGAGCAGTACTTC
clone size: few; J gene: TRBJ1-2; D gene: .; V gene: TRBV6-2/TRBV6-3; CDR3 protein: CASSYRPLGHGYTF; CDR3 DNA: TGTGCCAGCAGTTACCGCCCCCTAGGACATGGCTACACCTTC
clone size: few; J gene: TRBJ1-1; D gene: .; V gene: TRBV28; CDR3 protein: CASSGWNTEAFF; CDR3 DNA: TGTGCCAGCAGTGGATGGAACACTGAAGCTTTCTTT